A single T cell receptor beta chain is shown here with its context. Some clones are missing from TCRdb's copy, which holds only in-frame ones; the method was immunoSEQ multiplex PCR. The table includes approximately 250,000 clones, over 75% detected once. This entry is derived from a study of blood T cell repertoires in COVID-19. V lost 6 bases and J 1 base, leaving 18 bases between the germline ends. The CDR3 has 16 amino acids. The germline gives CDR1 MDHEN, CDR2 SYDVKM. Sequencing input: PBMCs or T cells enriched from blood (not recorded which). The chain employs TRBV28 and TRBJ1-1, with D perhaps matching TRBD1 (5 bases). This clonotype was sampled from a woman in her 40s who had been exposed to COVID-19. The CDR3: CASRPRPPQGNTEAFF. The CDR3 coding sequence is TGTGCCAGCAGGCCACGACCTCCTCAGGGGAACACTGAAGCTTTCTTT.